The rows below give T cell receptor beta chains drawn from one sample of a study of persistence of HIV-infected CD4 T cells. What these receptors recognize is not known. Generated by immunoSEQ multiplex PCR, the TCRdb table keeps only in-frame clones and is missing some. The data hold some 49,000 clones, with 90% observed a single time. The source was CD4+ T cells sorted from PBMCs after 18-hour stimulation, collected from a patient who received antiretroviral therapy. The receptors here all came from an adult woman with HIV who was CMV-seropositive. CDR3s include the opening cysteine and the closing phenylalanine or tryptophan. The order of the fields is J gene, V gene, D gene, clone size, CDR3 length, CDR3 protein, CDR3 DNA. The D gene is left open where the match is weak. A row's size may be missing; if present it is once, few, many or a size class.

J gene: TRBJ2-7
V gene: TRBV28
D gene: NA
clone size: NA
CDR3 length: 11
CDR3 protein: CASTTREKQYF
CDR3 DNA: TGTGCCAGCACAACCCGGGAAAAGCAGTACTTC

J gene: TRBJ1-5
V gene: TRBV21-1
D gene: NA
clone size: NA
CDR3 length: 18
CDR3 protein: CASSKDDPRKYSNQPQHF
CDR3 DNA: TGTGCCAGCAGCAAAGATGATCCAAGGAAATATAGCAATCAGCCCCAGCATTTT

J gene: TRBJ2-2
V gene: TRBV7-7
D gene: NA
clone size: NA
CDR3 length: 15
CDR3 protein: CASSLGGSLTGELFF
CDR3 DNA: TGTGCCAGCAGCTTAGGAGGGTCCCTCACCGGGGAGCTGTTTTTT

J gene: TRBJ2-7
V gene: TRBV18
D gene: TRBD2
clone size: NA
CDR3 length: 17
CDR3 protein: CASSRRGLAGGSDEQYF
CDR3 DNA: TGTGCCAGCTCACGACGAGGACTAGCGGGGGGCTCTGACGAGCAGTACTTC

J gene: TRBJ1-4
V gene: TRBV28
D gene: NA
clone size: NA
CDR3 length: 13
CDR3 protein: CASSSKWGAKLFF
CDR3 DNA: TGTGCCAGCAGCTCAAAATGGGGAGCAAAACTGTTTTTT

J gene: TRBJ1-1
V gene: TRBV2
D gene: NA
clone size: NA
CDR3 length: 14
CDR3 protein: CATRGNLVYTEAFF
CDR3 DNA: TGTGCCACCCGGGGGAACCTAGTGTACACTGAAGCTTTCTTT

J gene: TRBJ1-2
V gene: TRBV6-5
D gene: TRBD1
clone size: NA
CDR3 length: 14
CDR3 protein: CASSPARTGGGYTF
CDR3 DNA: TGTGCCAGCAGTCCCGCCCGGACAGGGGGTGGCTACACCTTC

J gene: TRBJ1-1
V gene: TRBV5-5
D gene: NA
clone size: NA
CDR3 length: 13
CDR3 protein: CASSLERGTEAFF
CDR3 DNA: TGTGCCAGCAGCTTGGAGAGAGGAACTGAAGCTTTCTTT

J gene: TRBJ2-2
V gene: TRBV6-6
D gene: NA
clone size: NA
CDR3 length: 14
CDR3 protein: CASALRTPGGELFF
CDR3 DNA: TGTGCCAGCGCCCTCAGGACCCCTGGAGGGGAGCTGTTTTTT

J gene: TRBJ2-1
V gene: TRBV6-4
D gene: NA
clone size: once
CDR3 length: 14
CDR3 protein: CASSFSGTVNEQFF
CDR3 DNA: TGTGCCAGCAGTTTCTCCGGGACTGTCAATGAGCAGTTCTTC

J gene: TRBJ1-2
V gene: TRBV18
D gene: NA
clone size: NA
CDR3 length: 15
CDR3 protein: CASSPSPGTRNGYTF
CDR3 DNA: TGTGCCAGCTCACCCTCTCCAGGGACACGGAATGGCTACACCTTC

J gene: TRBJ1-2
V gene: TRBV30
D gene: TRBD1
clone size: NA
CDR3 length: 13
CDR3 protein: CAQPGQGGYGYTF
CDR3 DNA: TGTGCCCAACCCGGACAGGGGGGGTATGGCTACACCTTC

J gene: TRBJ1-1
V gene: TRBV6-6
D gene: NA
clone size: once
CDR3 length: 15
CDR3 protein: CASSYMGGQNTEAFF
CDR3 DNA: TGTGCCAGCAGTTATATGGGAGGTCAGAACACTGAAGCTTTCTTT

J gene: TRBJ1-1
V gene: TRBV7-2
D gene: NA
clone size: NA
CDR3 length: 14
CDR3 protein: CASSLFVGRTEAFF
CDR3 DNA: TGTGCCAGCAGCTTATTTGTGGGGAGGACTGAAGCTTTCTTT

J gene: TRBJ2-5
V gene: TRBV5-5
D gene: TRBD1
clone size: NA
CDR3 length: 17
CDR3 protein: CASSPNPGQGVEETQYF
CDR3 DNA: TGTGCCAGCAGCCCAAATCCGGGACAGGGAGTGGAAGAGACCCAGTACTTC

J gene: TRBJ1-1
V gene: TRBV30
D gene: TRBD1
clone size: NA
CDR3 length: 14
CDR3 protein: CARGQGWGNTEAFF
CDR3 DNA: TGTGCCCGCGGACAGGGTTGGGGGAACACTGAAGCTTTCTTT

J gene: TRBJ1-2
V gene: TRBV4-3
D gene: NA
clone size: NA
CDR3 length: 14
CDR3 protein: CASSQDGRVQGYTF
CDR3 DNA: TGCGCCAGCAGCCAAGATGGGAGGGTTCAGGGCTACACCTTC